These T cell receptor beta chains were read from a single sample in a study of human T cells and chemical hapten exposure. Using its own MiXCR run on the RACE reads, TCRdb lists one record per CDR3 protein. This repertoire shows fewer than 400,000 distinct CDR3 sequences, around 7% found once; its top ten account for less than 10%. The source was whole blood, collected in connection with sensitization to the hapten diphenylcyclopropenone (DPC). The receptors derive from a woman in her late teens or twenties with alopecia areata. Some clones in this sample may be carry-over from other donors' samples. The CDR3 runs from the conserved cysteine through the conserved F or W. D genes are given only for firm matches. For some rows the clone size is stated as once, few or many, or as a class when expanded; others skip it.

D gene: -
clone size: few
J gene: TRBJ2-2
V gene: TRBV5-5
CDR3 protein: CASSPRRDSTVTGELFF
CDR3 DNA: TGTGCCAGCAGCCCAAGAAGGGACTCCACCGTCACCGGGGAGCTGTTTTTT

D gene: -
clone size: -
J gene: TRBJ1-4
V gene: TRBV20-1
CDR3 protein: CSARIASTNEKLFF
CDR3 DNA: TGCAGTGCTAGAATTGCCTCAACTAATGAAAAACTGTTTTTT

D gene: -
clone size: -
J gene: TRBJ1-3
V gene: TRBV18
CDR3 protein: CASSQFASNSGNTIYF
CDR3 DNA: TGTGCCAGCTCACAGTTTGCGTCGAACTCTGGAAACACCATATATTTT

D gene: TRBD2
clone size: many
J gene: TRBJ2-5
V gene: TRBV6-5
CDR3 protein: CASSYVGLAGGQETQYF
CDR3 DNA: TGTGCCAGCAGTTACGTCGGACTAGCGGGGGGTCAAGAGACCCAGTACTTC

D gene: -
clone size: many
J gene: TRBJ1-1
V gene: TRBV6-4
CDR3 protein: CASSAQTNTEAFF
CDR3 DNA: TGTGCCAGCAGTGCACAGACGAACACTGAAGCTTTCTTT

D gene: -
clone size: -
J gene: TRBJ1-1
V gene: TRBV5-6
CDR3 protein: CASSGRGEAFF
CDR3 DNA: TGTGCCAGCAGCGGGCGGGGTGAAGCTTTCTTT

D gene: -
clone size: many
J gene: TRBJ2-5
V gene: TRBV13
CDR3 protein: CASSSGGLQETQYF
CDR3 DNA: TGTGCCAGCAGCTCCGGAGGCCTCCAAGAGACCCAGTACTTC

D gene: -
clone size: -
J gene: TRBJ2-6
V gene: TRBV6-2/TRBV6-3
CDR3 protein: CASSWSLSGANVLTF
CDR3 DNA: TGTGCCAGCAGTTGGAGCCTCTCTGGGGCCAACGTCCTGACTTTC

D gene: TRBD2
clone size: few
J gene: TRBJ2-1
V gene: TRBV10-3
CDR3 protein: CAISTGLAGLLDEQFF
CDR3 DNA: TGTGCCATCAGTACGGGACTAGCGGGACTTCTCGATGAGCAGTTCTTC

D gene: -
clone size: -
J gene: TRBJ2-3
V gene: TRBV20-1
CDR3 protein: CSAGIQDTQYF
CDR3 DNA: TGCAGTGCAGGGATACAAGATACGCAGTATTTT

D gene: -
clone size: -
J gene: TRBJ1-6
V gene: TRBV5-1
CDR3 protein: CASSLNPGLTPLHF
CDR3 DNA: TGCGCCAGCAGCTTGAACCCAGGGTTGACACCCCTCCACTTT

D gene: -
clone size: -
J gene: TRBJ2-2
V gene: TRBV6-2/TRBV6-3
CDR3 protein: CASVRGGTGELFF
CDR3 DNA: TGTGCCAGCGTCAGGGGCGGGACCGGGGAGCTGTTTTTT

D gene: TRBD2
clone size: few
J gene: TRBJ2-4
V gene: TRBV3-1
CDR3 protein: CASSRGGGADIQYF
CDR3 DNA: TGTGCCAGCAGCCGCGGCGGGGGGGCCGACATTCAGTACTTC

D gene: TRBD1
clone size: -
J gene: TRBJ1-1
V gene: TRBV5-1
CDR3 protein: CASTDRVDTEAFF
CDR3 DNA: TGCGCCAGCACAGACAGGGTCGACACTGAAGCTTTCTTT

D gene: -
clone size: few
J gene: TRBJ1-2
V gene: TRBV2
CDR3 protein: CASSVRPSLNGYTF
CDR3 DNA: TGTGCCAGCAGTGTCCGGCCCTCTCTAAATGGCTACACCTTC

D gene: TRBD1
clone size: few
J gene: TRBJ1-2
V gene: TRBV24-1
CDR3 protein: CATSEKNRGRSNYGYTF
CDR3 DNA: TGTGCCACCAGTGAGAAAAACAGGGGGCGTTCTAACTATGGCTACACCTTC

D gene: -
clone size: -
J gene: TRBJ2-2
V gene: TRBV5-5
CDR3 protein: CASSYKIRLPTANTGELFF
CDR3 DNA: TGTGCCAGCAGCTACAAGATCCGATTACCGACAGCGAACACCGGGGAGCTGTTTTTT

D gene: TRBD1
clone size: few
J gene: TRBJ2-5
V gene: TRBV19
CDR3 protein: CASWDRQETQYF
CDR3 DNA: TGTGCCAGCTGGGACAGACAAGAGACCCAGTACTTC

D gene: -
clone size: few
J gene: TRBJ1-1
V gene: TRBV6-5
CDR3 protein: CASSRRLGTTNTEAFF
CDR3 DNA: TGTGCCAGCAGTCGCCGCCTGGGGACCACCAACACTGAAGCTTTCTTT

D gene: TRBD1
clone size: -
J gene: TRBJ1-5
V gene: TRBV27
CDR3 protein: CARGIELRQGGSGNQPQHF
CDR3 DNA: TGTGCCAGGGGGATAGAACTCCGACAGGGGGGTTCGGGCAATCAGCCCCAGCATTTT

D gene: -
clone size: -
J gene: TRBJ2-5
V gene: TRBV2
CDR3 protein: CASSEGRGGPQETQYF
CDR3 DNA: TGTGCCAGCAGTGAGGGCCGCGGGGGCCCACAAGAGACCCAGTACTTC

D gene: TRBD1
clone size: -
J gene: TRBJ2-2
V gene: TRBV9
CDR3 protein: CASSAHRGWTGELFF
CDR3 DNA: TGTGCCAGCAGCGCCCACAGGGGGTGGACCGGGGAGCTGTTTTTT

D gene: TRBD1
clone size: -
J gene: TRBJ2-2
V gene: TRBV15
CDR3 protein: CATSRGTQQGARGTGELFF
CDR3 DNA: TGTGCCACCAGCAGAGGAACCCAACAGGGGGCGCGGGGCACCGGGGAGCTGTTTTTT

D gene: TRBD1
clone size: -
J gene: TRBJ2-3
V gene: TRBV24-1
CDR3 protein: CATSDDGQGAGDTQCF
CDR3 DNA: TGTGCCACCAGTGACGACGGACAGGGGGCGGGAGATACGCAGTGTTTT

D gene: -
clone size: -
J gene: TRBJ2-1
V gene: TRBV6-5
CDR3 protein: CASRTDFYNEQFF
CDR3 DNA: TGTGCCAGCCGAACAGATTTCTACAATGAGCAGTTCTTC

D gene: TRBD1
clone size: few
J gene: TRBJ1-1
V gene: TRBV6-2/TRBV6-3
CDR3 protein: CASTPGQGIEAFF
CDR3 DNA: TGTGCCAGCACCCCGGGACAGGGAATTGAAGCTTTCTTT

D gene: -
clone size: few
J gene: TRBJ1-1
V gene: TRBV4-1
CDR3 protein: CASSQGLGGPNTEAFF
CDR3 DNA: TGCGCCAGCAGCCAAGGTTTGGGAGGGCCCAACACTGAAGCTTTCTTT

D gene: -
clone size: few
J gene: TRBJ1-2
V gene: TRBV9
CDR3 protein: CASSVGRVRGAHGYTF
CDR3 DNA: TGTGCCAGCAGCGTAGGAAGAGTTCGCGGAGCACATGGCTACACCTTC

D gene: TRBD1
clone size: -
J gene: TRBJ2-7
V gene: TRBV27
CDR3 protein: CASSSKRQGKPYEQYF
CDR3 DNA: TGTGCCAGCAGTTCAAAAAGACAGGGGAAACCCTACGAGCAGTACTTC

D gene: -
clone size: few
J gene: TRBJ1-6
V gene: TRBV2
CDR3 protein: CASSEGNRSPLHF
CDR3 DNA: TGTGCCAGCAGTGAAGGGAATCGATCACCCCTCCACTTT

D gene: TRBD1
clone size: -
J gene: TRBJ2-3
V gene: TRBV7-2
CDR3 protein: CASSSDRADTQYF
CDR3 DNA: TGTGCCAGCAGCTCGGACAGGGCAGATACGCAGTATTTT

D gene: TRBD1
clone size: -
J gene: TRBJ2-1
V gene: TRBV7-2
CDR3 protein: CASSLEGGRTGSYNEQFF
CDR3 DNA: TGTGCCAGCAGCTTAGAGGGTGGTAGGACAGGTAGTTACAATGAGCAGTTCTTC

D gene: -
clone size: few
J gene: TRBJ2-1
V gene: TRBV20-1
CDR3 protein: CSASQEVYNEQFF
CDR3 DNA: TGCAGTGCTAGCCAGGAGGTTTACAATGAGCAGTTCTTC

D gene: -
clone size: many
J gene: TRBJ1-1
V gene: TRBV2
CDR3 protein: CASSYRWNTEAFF
CDR3 DNA: TGTGCCAGCAGTTACAGATGGAACACTGAAGCTTTCTTT

D gene: -
clone size: -
J gene: TRBJ1-1
V gene: TRBV3-1
CDR3 protein: CASTALGNTEAFF
CDR3 DNA: TGTGCCAGCACAGCCCTAGGGAACACTGAAGCTTTCTTT

D gene: -
clone size: many
J gene: TRBJ2-4
V gene: TRBV7-2
CDR3 protein: CASSSGGAKNIQYF
CDR3 DNA: TGTGCCAGCAGCTCCGGGGGAGCCAAAAACATTCAGTACTTC

D gene: -
clone size: few
J gene: TRBJ1-3
V gene: TRBV7-8
CDR3 protein: CASSLVGLGSSGNTIYF
CDR3 DNA: TGTGCCAGCAGCTTAGTGGGTCTGGGCTCCTCTGGAAACACCATATATTTT

D gene: -
clone size: -
J gene: TRBJ2-7
V gene: TRBV2
CDR3 protein: CAIQVRTSYEQYF
CDR3 DNA: TGTGCCATACAGGTTCGAACCTCCTACGAGCAGTACTTC

D gene: TRBD2
clone size: few
J gene: TRBJ2-3
V gene: TRBV6-2/TRBV6-3
CDR3 protein: CASSPRGGHADTQYF
CDR3 DNA: TGTGCCAGCAGTCCGCGGGGGGGCCACGCAGATACGCAGTATTTT

D gene: -
clone size: many
J gene: TRBJ2-1
V gene: TRBV20-1
CDR3 protein: CSAGPGGLFQFF
CDR3 DNA: TGCAGTGCTGGCCCCGGGGGCCTTTTCCAGTTCTTC

D gene: TRBD2
clone size: many
J gene: TRBJ2-3
V gene: TRBV5-4
CDR3 protein: CASSLGQAWLAGVTDTQYF
CDR3 DNA: TGTGCCAGCAGCTTGGGACAGGCCTGGCTAGCGGGGGTGACAGATACGCAGTATTTT